This is a list of T cell receptor beta chains from one sample in a study of monozygotic twins with inflammatory bowel disease. One entry per CDR3 protein, without DNA, is what TCRdb gives after re-calling the 5' RACE reads. In total, the table holds approximately 330,000 distinct CDR3 sequences. Sequencing was carried out using blood. Every receptor here comes from a human donor with ulcerative colitis or Crohn's disease, or a healthy co-twin of an affected twin (not recorded which). The CDR3 runs from the conserved cysteine through the conserved F or W. Fields, in order: CDR3 protein, V gene, CDR3 length, J gene.

CSARLGAELGGYTF TRBV20-1 14 TRBJ1-2
CASTGLSSYEQYF TRBV5-1 13 TRBJ2-7
CSGQQGSGNYGYTF TRBV29-1 14 TRBJ1-2
CASTGVGVDTQYF TRBV5-1 13 TRBJ2-3
CSARDLIGSAYEQYF TRBV20-1 15 TRBJ2-7
CASRQPGQGAYNEQFF TRBV5-1 16 TRBJ2-1
CASRLGVSLSYEQYF TRBV6-5 15 TRBJ2-7
CSARDYGAGARETQYF TRBV20-1 16 TRBJ2-5
CATSRDYGPPLHF TRBV15 13 TRBJ1-6
CASSLDPAGTEAFF TRBV5-1 14 TRBJ1-1
CSASLRGAWNTEAFF TRBV20-1 15 TRBJ1-1
CSASLGEPQYF TRBV20-1 11 TRBJ2-5
CASSLGDRGGQPQHF TRBV7-2 15 TRBJ1-5